Listed below are T cell receptor beta chains from one sample, sequenced in a study of CD8 T cells in Susac syndrome. TCRdb reanalysed the immunoSEQ multiplex PCR reads using MiXCR and keeps one entry per CDR3 protein. The sample gives hundreds of thousands of distinct CDR3 sequences, 90% to 97% of which show up once; approximately 0.094% is in the top ten. Sequencing used CD4+ T cells from PBMCs. The receptors shown here come from a human donor with Susac syndrome. CDR3s include the opening cysteine and the closing phenylalanine or tryptophan. A D gene is named only where the DNA matches it firmly.

j_gene,d_gene,v_gene,CDR3aa,CDR3nt
TRBJ2-2,.,TRBV25-1,CASRPYATGELFF,TGTGCCAGCAGGCCGTACGCGACCGGGGAGCTGTTTTTT
TRBJ1-2,TRBD1,TRBV2,CASRGQGAFPYGYTF,TGTGCCAGCAGGGGACAGGGGGCGTTTCCCTATGGCTACACCTTC
TRBJ2-7,.,TRBV3-1,CASSPRQQEQYF,TGTGCCAGCAGCCCCCGACAGCAAGAGCAGTACTTC
TRBJ1-5,.,TRBV30,CAWSVWRGADQPQHF,TGTGCCTGGAGTGTCTGGAGGGGCGCGGATCAGCCCCAGCATTTT
TRBJ2-7,TRBD2,TRBV5-1,CASSKLAGGPHEQYF,TGCGCCAGCAGCAAGTTAGCGGGAGGGCCCCACGAGCAGTACTTC
TRBJ1-1,.,TRBV2,CASSGGMGTEAFF,TGTGCCAGCAGTGGAGGCATGGGCACTGAAGCTTTCTTT
TRBJ2-7,.,TRBV5-1,CASSLGSPEQYF,TGCGCCAGCAGCCTGGGATCCCCCGAGCAGTACTTC
TRBJ2-1,.,TRBV30,CAWSVGQSGNEQFF,TGTGCCTGGAGTGTAGGGCAGTCCGGCAATGAGCAGTTCTTC
TRBJ2-1,.,TRBV29-1,CSVGAGSSYNEQFF,TGCAGCGTTGGGGCAGGCAGCTCCTACAATGAGCAGTTCTTC
TRBJ2-7,.,TRBV2,CASSEWDYEQYF,TGTGCCAGCAGTGAGTGGGACTACGAGCAGTACTTC
TRBJ2-7,.,TRBV30,CAWSVGGITSYEQYF,TGTGCCTGGAGTGTTGGGGGCATTACCTCCTACGAGCAGTACTTC
TRBJ1-1,TRBD1,TRBV29-1,CSVENRGSTTEAFF,TGCAGCGTTGAGAACAGGGGGAGTACGACTGAAGCTTTCTTT
TRBJ2-3,TRBD1,TRBV7-2,CASSSRQGKHTDTQYF,TGTGCCAGCAGCTCCCGACAGGGGAAACACACAGATACGCAGTATTTT
TRBJ1-5,.,TRBV7-9,CASSLNPVGGGNQPQHF,TGTGCCAGCAGCTTAAACCCGGTGGGGGGAGGGAATCAGCCCCAGCATTTT
TRBJ2-7,TRBD1,TRBV19,CASSITGAIYEQYF,TGTGCCAGTAGTATAACAGGGGCCATCTACGAGCAGTACTTC
TRBJ2-4,.,TRBV20-1,CSAREGIAKNIQYF,TGCAGTGCTAGAGAGGGAATAGCCAAAAACATTCAGTACTTC
TRBJ2-3,.,TRBV28,CASRFRFSPADTQYF,TGTGCCAGCAGGTTTCGTTTTAGCCCCGCAGATACGCAGTATTTT
TRBJ2-3,.,TRBV21-1,CASSKDKREIYTQYF,TGTGCCAGCAGCAAAGATAAGCGGGAGATATATACGCAGTATTTT
TRBJ1-2,TRBD1,TRBV30,CAWSVGDRDGGYTF,TGTGCCTGGAGTGTGGGAGACAGGGACGGTGGCTACACCTTC
TRBJ2-5,TRBD2,TRBV20-1,CSAEAGLSWETQYF,TGCAGTGCCGAGGCGGGACTATCGTGGGAGACCCAGTACTTC
TRBJ2-5,TRBD2,TRBV2,CASSRTGREETQYF,TGTGCCAGCAGTCGGACGGGGAGGGAAGAGACCCAGTACTTC
TRBJ1-2,.,TRBV2,CASMRGVNYGYTF,TGTGCCAGCATGAGGGGGGTCAACTATGGCTACACCTTC
TRBJ1-3,.,TRBV11-2,CASRPTASGNTIYF,TGTGCCAGCAGGCCAACAGCGTCTGGAAACACCATATATTTT
TRBJ2-1,TRBD1,TRBV3-1,CASSQAGTGFYDEQFF,TGTGCCAGCAGCCAAGCCGGGACAGGGTTTTACGATGAGCAGTTCTTC
TRBJ2-7,TRBD2,TRBV4-1,CASSQGSGRFSYEQYF,TGCGCCAGCAGCCAAGGAAGCGGGAGGTTTTCCTACGAGCAGTACTTC
TRBJ2-7,.,TRBV7-9,CAGGRGEGEQYF,TGTGCCGGGGGTCGGGGAGAAGGCGAGCAGTACTTC